This T cell receptor (beta chain) was observed in a study of T cell repertoires in cytomegalovirus infection. About the research overall: It was the public TCR beta signatures that indicated both CMV infection and matching HLA type.

As to this clonotype: Antigen specificity is unknown.

TCRdb redid the calling of the reads with MiXCR, one entry per CDR3 protein. The sample lists approximately 500,000 distinct CDR3 sequences, about 17% seen once, with about 24% in the top ten. Study results and caveats: The study found HLA-C-restricted CMV-specific TCR beta clonotypes dominating the ex vivo response. Cumulative public TCR beta family frequency identified carriers of CMV plus the relevant HLA.

CDR3 length equals 12 residues. CDR1 and CDR2 (germline): SGHTA, FQGNSA. Losses at the gene ends were 10 bases for V and 11 bases for J; bases not matched to a gene: 9. The clonotype comes from a human donor in good health (CMV status not recorded). Some clones in this sample may be carry-over from other donors' samples. The genes are TRBV7-2 and TRBJ1-2; TRBD1 matches at 11 bases. The sample taken for sequencing was CD8+ T cells from PBMCs. CDR3 DNA: TGTGCCAACGGACAGGGGGCGCTTGGTTACACCTTC. Its translation: CANGQGALGYTF.